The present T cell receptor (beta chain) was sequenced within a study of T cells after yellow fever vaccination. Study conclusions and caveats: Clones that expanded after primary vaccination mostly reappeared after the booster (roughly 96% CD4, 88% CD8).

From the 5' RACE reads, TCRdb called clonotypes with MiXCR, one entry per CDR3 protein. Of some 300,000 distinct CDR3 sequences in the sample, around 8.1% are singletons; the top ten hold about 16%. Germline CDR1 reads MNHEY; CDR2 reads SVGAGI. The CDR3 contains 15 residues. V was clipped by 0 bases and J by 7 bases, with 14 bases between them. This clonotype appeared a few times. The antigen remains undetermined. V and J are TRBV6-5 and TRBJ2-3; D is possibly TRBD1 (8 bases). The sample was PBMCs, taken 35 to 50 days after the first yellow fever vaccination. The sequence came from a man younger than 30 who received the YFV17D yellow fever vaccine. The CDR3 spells CASSYSIQGGNTQYF. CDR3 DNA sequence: TGTGCCAGCAGTTACTCGATACAGGGGGGGAATACGCAGTATTTT.